One and the same sample provided the 16 T cell receptor beta chains below, sequenced in a study of T cells in Graves' hyperthyroidism and ophthalmopathy. The CDR3 regions of TCR beta were amplified from RNA transcripts. HTBI primers drove first-round RT-PCR of the TCR CDR3. TCRdb passed the multiplex PCR reads through MiXCR, listing each CDR3 protein once. Of roughly 400,000 distinct CDR3 sequences listed, 11% to 15% were seen once; the top ten hold around 27%. The sequenced sample was blood. The receptors were gathered from a man in his fifties or sixties with Graves' ophthalmopathy.

In this sample, this clonotype turned up many times. The chain has TRBV20-1 and TRBJ1-5, with D maybe TRBD1 (5 bases). With 6 bases removed from V and 7 bases from J, the gap between germline ends came to 19 bases. The CDR3 totals 14 residues. CDR1 is DFQATT, CDR2 SNEGSKA, per germline (reference sequence). CDR3 loop: CSAEPPGVGQPQHF. CDR3 bases: TGCAGTGCGGAACCTCCGGGGGTTGGACAGCCCCAGCATTTT.

The table lists this clonotype with many counts. The rearrangement links TRBV28 to TRBJ1-6; D is undetermined. Germline V gives CDR1 MDHEN, CDR2 SYDVKM. The CDR3 covers 15 residues. Trimming took off 5 bases at V and 8 bases at J, with 16 bases between the two ends. The CDR3 DNA is TGTGCCAGCAGTGGAAGGGCATCGAATGATTCACCCCTCCACTTT. Its protein product is CASSGRASNDSPLHF.

This clonotype turned up a few times. The V and J genes are TRBV25-1 and TRBJ2-1; unclear D gene. Per germline, CDR1 MGHDK and CDR2 SYGVNS. Deletions cut 6 bases from V and 3 bases from J, with 15 bases between. This CDR3 region has 15 residues. This CDR3 reads CASRPRSKNYNEQFF. CDR3 nucleotides: TGTGCCAGCAGGCCCCGGTCTAAAAACTACAATGAGCAGTTCTTC.

This clonotype was counted ten times or more. V usage is TRBV27 and J usage is TRBJ2-7, with 13 bases lining up with TRBD2. Germline CDR1 and CDR2: MNHEY and SMNVEV (reference sequence). The CDR3 runs to 17 residues. With V trimmed by 5 bases and J by 3 bases, 10 bases remained unmatched. The chain's CDR3 is CASSHTSGRGNFYEQYF. DNA of the CDR3: TGTGCCAGCAGTCATACTAGCGGGAGGGGGAATTTCTACGAGCAGTACTTC.

This clonotype was observed at least ten times. This chain joins TRBV6-1 and TRBJ2-7; 7 nucleotides match TRBD1. With 5 bases clipped from V and 8 bases from J, the junction kept 12 bases outside the gene matches. The CDR3 contains 14 residues. Germline-derived CDR1 and CDR2 are MNHNS and SASEGT. The CDR3 bases are TGTGCCAGCAGTCGATCTCCTCAGGACAGGAAGCAGTACTTC. Protein product: CASSRSPQDRKQYF.

This clonotype was seen ten or more times. V and J are TRBV20-1 and TRBJ1-2; D unclear. V lost 1 base and J lost 4, with 10 bases in between. Germline V gene data show CDR1 as DFQATT and CDR2 as SNEGSKA (reference sequence). The CDR3 runs to 13 residues. The CDR3 loop reads CSARVPRVYGYTF. The CDR3 nucleotides are TGCAGTGCTAGAGTACCTAGGGTCTATGGCTACACCTTC.

This rearrangement joins TRBV5-1 to TRBJ2-1; D might be TRBD2 (5 bases). Trimming took off 0 bases at V and 13 bases at J, with 14 bases between the two ends. Germline assignment: CDR1 SGHRS and CDR2 YFSETQ. The CDR3 loop spans 13 amino acids. The CDR3 is CASSLEKGGVQFF. CDR3 sequence (DNA): TGCGCCAGCAGCTTGGAAAAAGGAGGAGTCCAGTTCTTC. The complete variable domain, with remaining parts taken from reference TRBV5-1 and TRBJ2-1, reads KAGVTQTPRYLIKTRGQQVTLSCSPISGHRSVSWYQQTPGQGLQFLFEYFSETQRNKGNFPGRFSGRQFSNSRSEMNVSTLELGDSALYLCASSLEKGGVQFFGPGTRLTVL.

This clonotype has a count of ten or more. The rearrangement uses TRBV7-8 and TRBJ1-1; D is undetermined. This CDR3 region has 14 residues. The germline V and J ends were trimmed by 2 bases and 2 bases, with 9 bases remaining between them. Germline V CDR1 and CDR2: SGHVS, FQNEAQ. CDR3 protein: CASSLPGQNTEAFF. The CDR3 bases are TGTGCCAGCAGCTTACCCGGCCAAAACACTGAAGCTTTCTTT.

This clonotype was seen more than once but under ten times. V and J are TRBV25-1 and TRBJ2-3; TRBD2 aligns across 14 bases. The V segment lost 3 bases and the J segment 6 bases; nucleotides outside the gene matches: 5. Germline V lookup: CDR1 MGHDK, CDR2 SYGVNS. The CDR3 length is 16 residues. The CDR3, as DNA: TGTGCCAGCAGTGAGACTAGCGGGAGGGCCAGGGATACGCAGTATTTT. Protein product: CASSETSGRARDTQYF.

The sample holds a few counts of this clonotype. With a much larger clone just one base away, this may be a read error. This chain uses TRBV7-2 with TRBJ2-1; 7 bases match TRBD1. CDR1 and CDR2 from the germline V gene are SGHTA and FQGNSA. This CDR3 has 15 amino acids. This CDR3 reads CASSLDRRTYNEPFF. CDR3 in DNA: TGTGCCAGCAGCTTGGACAGGCGGACCTACAATGAGCCGTTCTTC.

This clonotype was detected many times. The V and J genes are TRBV7-8 and TRBJ2-2; 11 bases are a match to TRBD2. CDR1 and CDR2 from the germline V gene are SGHVS and FQNEAQ. Trimming took 5 bases from V and 10 from J; bases not matched to a gene: 12. This CDR3 has 16 residues. The CDR3 nucleotides read TGTGCCAGCAGCCCCGGGCTAGCGGGAGGAGCACTGGAGCTGTTTTTT. Protein product: CASSPGLAGGALELFF.

This sequence joins TRBV7-8 and TRBJ2-3; D is unresolved. CDR1 SGHVS and CDR2 FQNEAQ come from the germline V gene. The CDR3 spans 14 residues. V was pared by 1 base and J by 1 base, with 6 bases between. This CDR3 is CASSLVARTDTQYF. The CDR3, as DNA: TGTGCCAGCAGCTTAGTGGCACGCACAGATACGCAGTATTTT.

The chain links TRBV2 to TRBJ2-1, with 7 nucleotides matching TRBD2. The CDR3 runs 15 residues. The V segment lost 8 bases and the J segment 4 bases; nucleotides outside the gene matches: 11. Germline V gene lookup returns CDR1 SNHLY and CDR2 FYNNEI. In DNA form, the CDR3 reads TGTGCCAGCCTAGAGGGCGGGAGCGCTTACAATGAGCAGTTCTTC. Its translation: CASLEGGSAYNEQFF.

V gene TRBV6-5 combines with J gene TRBJ2-1; 10 nucleotides agree with TRBD2. The CDR3 is 15 amino acids. CDR1 and CDR2 from the germline V gene are MNHEY and SVGAGI. V lost 3 bases and J lost 3; bases outside the gene matches: 2. This CDR3 is CASSYVAGGYNEQFF. CDR3 DNA: TGTGCCAGCAGTTATGTAGCGGGGGGCTACAATGAGCAGTTCTTC.

At least ten counts were recorded for this clonotype. The chain combines TRBV12-3 or TRBV12-4 with TRBJ2-1, with TRBD1 identical over 9 bases. V was clipped by 4 bases and J by 5 bases; unmatched bases: 12. The CDR3 length is 17 residues. CDR3: CASSSKGPGTGNNEQFF. CDR3 in DNA: TGTGCCAGCAGTTCAAAGGGTCCCGGGACAGGGAACAATGAGCAGTTCTTC.

This clonotype was detected many times. V usage is TRBV11-3 and J usage is TRBJ2-1, with 11 bases identical to TRBD2. V gave up 5 bases and J gave up 2 bases; unmatched junction bases: 11. Looked up from germline, CDR1 is SGHNT and CDR2 is YENEEA. The CDR3 has 18 amino acids. CDR3 bases: TGTGCCAGCAGCCGTCTTCGCGGGACTAGCGGCACCTACAATGAGCAGTTCTTC. It is translated as CASSRLRGTSGTYNEQFF.